A single sample gave rise to the 28 T cell receptor beta chains below, sequenced in a study of cytomegalovirus exposure and HLA in healthy donors. Amplification used 60 Vbeta primers and 13 Jbeta primers. Sequencing used immunoSEQ multiplex PCR; TCRdb keeps in-frame clones, though not all of them. The data show some 130,000 clones, roughly two thirds seen once. The source material was PBMCs. The receptors were gathered from a young man in good health and CMV-seropositive.

This clone was seen only once. The chain links TRBV2 to TRBJ1-2; D not certain. The CDR3 loop spans 14 amino acids. The V and J ends lost 7 bases and 4 bases respectively, with 16 bases between them. In germline, CDR1 is SNHLY, CDR2 FYNNEI. The CDR3 region has the DNA TGTGCCAGCATGTCAACCGGGAACCTCTATGGCTACACCTTC. Protein product: CASMSTGNLYGYTF.

The V and J genes are TRBV5-8 and TRBJ2-1, with 7 bases fitting TRBD1. CDR3 size: 15 residues. Germline V gene lookup returns CDR1 SGHTS and CDR2 YDEGEE. V was clipped by 4 bases and J by 2 bases; unmatched bases: 6. The CDR3 protein is CASSRRQGPYNEQFF. The CDR3 DNA reads as TGTGCCAGCAGCCGCAGACAGGGACCCTACAATGAGCAGTTCTTC. Filled out from reference TRBV5-8 and TRBJ2-1, the complete variable domain reads EAGVTQSPTHLIKTRGQQATLRCSPISGHTSVYWYQQALGLGLQFLLWYDEGEERNRGNFPPRFSGRQFPNYSSELNVNALELEDSALYLCASSRRQGPYNEQFFGPGTRLTVL.

In this sample, this clone turned up a few times. The V gene is TRBV18, the J gene TRBJ2-7; TRBD1 aligns across 8 bases. The V gene end was trimmed by 6 bases and the J gene end by 3 bases; junction bases not matched to a gene: 10. The germline CDR1 and CDR2 sequences are KGHSH and LQKENI. The CDR3 spans 15 residues. Here the CDR3 DNA reads TGTGCCAGCTCGGGACAGGATACGGCTTTCTACGAGCAGTACTTC. Residues: CASSGQDTAFYEQYF.

This clone was seen a single time. The chain carries TRBV7-9 and TRBJ2-1, with D uncertain. CDR3 length: 12 residues. CDR1 is SEHNR, CDR2 FQNEAQ, per germline (reference sequence). Trimming cost V 5 bases and J 10 bases, with 12 bases left between them. The CDR3 DNA sequence: TGTGCCAGCAGCCTACAATCTAGAGAGCAGTTCTTC. Translation gives CASSLQSREQFF.

V and J are TRBV28 and TRBJ2-5; TRBD1 might be the D (5 bases). The ends were cut back, 1 base at V and 4 bases at J, with 10 bases in the middle. The V gene's germline CDR1 is MDHEN and CDR2 SYDVKM. The CDR3 runs to 14 residues. CDR3 in amino acids: CASSLLRGRETQYF. The CDR3 bases are TGTGCCAGCAGTTTATTAAGGGGCCGAGAGACCCAGTACTTC.

V usage is TRBV28 and J usage is TRBJ2-1, with TRBD1 matching over 7 bases. The CDR3 has 16 amino acids. J gave up 3 bases and V 1 base, and 6 bases lay outside the gene matches. Germline lookup yields CDR1 MDHEN and CDR2 SYDVKM. The CDR3 DNA is TGTGCCAGCAGTTTATTAGGCAGGGGGAGCTACAATGAGCAGTTCTTC. As protein: CASSLLGRGSYNEQFF.

The chain combines TRBV7-9 with TRBJ2-5, with 10 positions matching TRBD2. V was clipped by 5 bases and J by 5 bases; unmatched bases: 11. Per the germline V gene, CDR1 is SEHNR and CDR2 is FQNEAQ (reference sequence). The CDR3 length is 16 residues. The CDR3 nucleotides read TGTGCCAGCAGCATAGGGGGACTAGCGTGGCGGGAGACCCAGTACTTC. Protein product: CASSIGGLAWRETQYF.

The V call is TRBV5-1, the J call TRBJ1-1, with D possibly TRBD1 on 6 matching bases. V lost 4 bases and J lost 1, with 17 bases in between. CDR1 is SGHRS, CDR2 YFSETQ, per germline. There are 16 residues in the CDR3. The DNA for the CDR3 is TGCGCCAGCAGCCTGGGACACACAGACCGGAACACTGAAGCTTTCTTT. Residues: CASSLGHTDRNTEAFF.

The V call is TRBV5-1, the J call TRBJ2-2; 12 nucleotides line up with TRBD2. Germline loops: CDR1 SGHRS, CDR2 YFSETQ. The J segment lost 4 bases and the V segment lost 3 bases, leaving 10 bases of the junction unmatched. This CDR3 is built from 18 residues. As DNA, the CDR3 is TGCGCCAGCAGCTGGGCGGCACTAGCGGGAGGAATCACCGGGGAGCTGTTTTTT. Its protein is CASSWAALAGGITGELFF.

This chain links TRBV18 with TRBJ1-2, with D possibly TRBD1 on 6 matching bases. CDR1 KGHSH and CDR2 LQKENI come from the germline V gene. V lost 5 bases, J lost 4 bases, and 20 bases lay in between. The CDR3 has 16 amino acids. This CDR3 reads CASSSPNGGHVYGYTF. CDR3 nucleotide sequence: TGTGCCAGCTCATCCCCCAATGGGGGCCATGTCTATGGCTACACCTTC.

This chain joins TRBV7-3 and TRBJ2-3; D perhaps matches TRBD2 (5 bases). The V and J ends lost 6 bases and 0 bases respectively, with 13 bases between them. The CDR3 is 15 residues long. The germline gives CDR1 SGHTA, CDR2 FQGTGA. This CDR3 reads CASSLLGGSTDTQYF. The CDR3 DNA reads TGTGCCAGCAGTTTATTAGGCGGGAGCACAGATACGCAGTATTTT.

In this sample, this clone turned up once. The chain has TRBV5-1 and TRBJ2-1; D may be TRBD1 (6 bases). Trimming took 4 bases from V and 3 from J, leaving 17 bases between them. This CDR3 is built from 16 residues. Looked up from germline, CDR1 is SGHRS and CDR2 is YFSETQ. The CDR3 is CASSRTIDRFYNEQFF. The CDR3 DNA reads as TGCGCCAGCAGCCGTACCATTGACAGGTTCTACAATGAGCAGTTCTTC.

This chain links TRBV19 with TRBJ2-2; TRBD2 aligns across 8 bases. The germline gives CDR1 LNHDA, CDR2 SQIVND (reference sequence). The V segment lost 4 bases and the J segment 8 bases; nucleotides outside the gene matches: 12. CDR3 size: 16 residues. The DNA for the CDR3 is TGTGCCAGTAGTACGATTCAAACGGCGGGGGGAGGGGAGCTGTTTTTT. Protein: CASSTIQTAGGGELFF.

The chain joins TRBV4-2 to TRBJ2-1; 8 bases fit TRBD2. The CDR3 spans 17 residues. The junction had 8 bases not matched to a gene; V was cut back by 0 bases and J by 4 bases. CDR1 and CDR2 (germline): LGHNA, YNFKEQ. CDR3: CASSQDASGWEYNEQFF. For the CDR3, the DNA is TGTGCCAGCAGCCAAGATGCTAGCGGGTGGGAGTACAATGAGCAGTTCTTC.

V usage is TRBV9 and J usage is TRBJ2-1, with TRBD1 identical over 7 bases. With 0 bases clipped from V and 8 bases from J, the junction kept 8 bases outside the gene matches. The CDR3 runs to 15 residues. Germline assignment: CDR1 SGDLS and CDR2 YYNGEE. CDR3 DNA sequence: TGTGCCAGCAGCGTAGCCCCCCAGGGGGAATATGAGCAGTTCTTC. Translation gives CASSVAPQGEYEQFF.

The gene calls are TRBV5-1 and TRBJ2-1; tentative D call: TRBD2 (7 bases). From germline, CDR1 is SGHRS and CDR2 YFSETQ. Trimming pared 3 bases from V and 4 bases from J, leaving 17 bases between. CDR3 length: 16 amino acids. This CDR3 reads CASSSLAGALYNEQFF. CDR3 nucleotide sequence: TGCGCCAGCAGCTCTTTGGCGGGGGCCCTTTACAATGAGCAGTTCTTC.

The rearrangement joins TRBV2 to TRBJ2-5, with 10 bases identical to TRBD2. The germline V gene encodes CDR1 SNHLY and CDR2 FYNNEI. The junction had 7 bases not matched to a gene; V was cut back by 4 bases and J by 5 bases. The CDR3 is 15 residues long. CDR3 DNA sequence: TGTGCCAGCAGTGGGGGTAGCGGGAGGCGGGAGACCCAGTACTTC. It encodes CASSGGSGRRETQYF.

The rearrangement joins TRBV4-2 to TRBJ2-1; possibly TRBD2 for D (5 bases). CDR3 length: 13 residues. In germline, CDR1 is LGHNA, CDR2 YNFKEQ. Trimming shortened V by 4 bases and J by 12 bases, and 16 bases separated the two germline ends. The CDR3 DNA follows: TGTGCCAGCAGCCTCTTGACGGCCGGAGGGCAGTTCTTC. This sequence encodes CASSLLTAGGQFF.

The chain couples TRBV7-9 to TRBJ2-2, with 8 nucleotides matching TRBD2. Germline values: CDR1 SEHNR, CDR2 FQNEAQ (reference sequence). The junction had 1 base not matched to a gene; V was cut back by 3 bases and J by 1 base. CDR3 size: 15 residues. The CDR3 sequence: CASSFTSGNTGELFF. As DNA, the CDR3 is TGTGCCAGCAGCTTCACTAGCGGGAACACCGGGGAGCTGTTTTTT. Filled out from reference TRBV7-9 and TRBJ2-2, the complete variable domain reads DTGVSQNPRHKITKRGQNVTFRCDPISEHNRLYWYRQTLGQGPEFLTYFQNEAQLEKSRLLSDRFSAERPKGSFSTLEIQRTEQGDSAMYLCASSFTSGNTGELFFGEGSRLTVL.

This clone appeared a few times. The CDR3 DNA reads TGTGCCAGCTGCTGGGAGGCTTCCTACAATGAGCAGTTCTTC. Translated, it gives CASCWEASYNEQFF. The chain recombines TRBV2 with TRBJ2-1, with D possibly being TRBD2 (6 bases). Trimming left V 8 bases short and J 1 base short, with 12 bases between. Germline CDR1 is SNHLY and CDR2 is FYNNEI. This CDR3 spans 14 amino acids.

In its sample, this clone was seen a few times. This CDR3 is CASSAGTGITNEKLFF. The CDR3 nucleotides are TGTGCCAGCAGTGCCGGGACAGGGATAACAAATGAAAAACTGTTTTTT. The rearrangement uses TRBV27 and TRBJ1-4, with TRBD1 matching 9 bases. The V gene end was trimmed by 5 bases and the J gene end by 5 bases; junction bases not matched to a gene: 9. This CDR3 has 16 residues. CDR1 is MNHEY and CDR2 is SMNVEV in the germline V gene (reference sequence).

The chain carries TRBV10-3 and TRBJ2-1; 13 bases line up with TRBD2. The V and J ends lost 8 bases and 7 bases, in that order; junction bases with no gene match: 5. The germline CDR1 and CDR2 sequences are ENHRY and SYGVKD. The CDR3 has 14 amino acids. CDR3 amino acids: CAISTSGRSNEQFF. CDR3 in DNA: TGTGCCATCTCGACTAGCGGGAGGAGTAATGAGCAGTTCTTC.

The chain is built from TRBV4-2 and TRBJ2-7, with TRBD2 identical over 9 bases. The CDR3 is 16 amino acids. The germline gives CDR1 LGHNA, CDR2 YNFKEQ. J lost 4 bases, V lost 0 bases, and 7 bases had no gene match. CDR3 sequence: CASSQDGAGGPYEQYF. In DNA, the CDR3 is TGTGCCAGCAGCCAAGATGGCGCGGGAGGGCCGTACGAGCAGTACTTC.

V usage is TRBV13 and J usage is TRBJ2-7, with 14 nucleotides matching TRBD2. In germline, CDR1 is PRHDT, CDR2 FYEKMQ (reference sequence). V trimming: 5 bases; J trimming: 6 bases; junction bases outside the gene matches: 6. This CDR3 has 15 residues. CDR3 sequence (DNA): TGTGCCAGCAGCCCCGGGACTAGCGGGAGCGGCGAGCAGTACTTC. It codes for CASSPGTSGSGEQYF.

The chain recombines TRBV18 with TRBJ1-1, with D possibly being TRBD1 (6 bases). V was trimmed by 1 base and J by 5 bases, leaving 23 bases between them. Germline lookup yields CDR1 KGHSH and CDR2 LQKENI. The CDR3 has 18 residues. The CDR3 loop reads CASSPQAGQGRGGTEAFF. The CDR3 DNA follows: TGTGCCAGCTCACCACAGGCGGGCCAGGGGCGAGGAGGTACTGAAGCTTTCTTT.

This clone was seen a single time. The chain recombines TRBV14 with TRBJ2-3; D gene ambiguous. The CDR3 runs to 19 residues. V was cut by 0 bases and J by 1 base, with 20 bases left in between. Germline values: CDR1 SGHDN, CDR2 FVKESK. The CDR3 region has the DNA TGTGCCAGCAGCCAAGATAGTCGGGTAGTAGCTTTTGGCACAGATACGCAGTATTTT. This codes for CASSQDSRVVAFGTDTQYF.

This clone has just a few counts. The chain recombines TRBV29-1 with TRBJ1-1; D perhaps matches TRBD1 (5 bases). V was cut by 7 bases and J by 0 bases, with 12 bases left in between. The CDR3 is made up of 13 amino acids. The V gene's germline CDR1 is SQVTM and CDR2 ANQGSEA. Written as DNA, the CDR3 is TGCAGCGCCGCGGGACGGATGAACACTGAAGCTTTCTTT. It translates to CSAAGRMNTEAFF.

In its sample, this clone was seen a few times. This chain joins TRBV6-1 and TRBJ1-1, with D uncertain. V was shortened by 6 bases and J by 1 base, with 12 bases between the two germline ends. The V gene's germline CDR1 is MNHNS and CDR2 SASEGT. The CDR3 covers 14 residues. CDR3 in DNA: TGTGCCAGCAGCTTAGTGTATGGGAACACTGAAGCTTTCTTT. This codes for CASSLVYGNTEAFF.